One T cell receptor (beta chain) is described in this entry. Its specificity is not known. Profiling relied on immunoSEQ multiplex PCR, and the TCRdb table lists in-frame clones only, not all of them. The sample has 55,000 to 80,000 clones, approximately 95% seen once. Germline values: CDR1 LNHNV, CDR2 YYDKDF (reference sequence). The CDR3 runs to 12 residues. Trimming removed 1 base at V and 10 bases at J, with 7 bases between. These data are taken from a study of cytomegalovirus exposure and HLA in healthy donors. The study's findings and limits: Cytomegalovirus association was listed for about 170 TCR beta chains.

Sequenced sample: PBMCs. The receptor comes from a young woman in good health and CMV-seropositive. The rearrangement links TRBV15 to TRBJ1-4, with D perhaps matching TRBD1 (5 bases). The CDR3 DNA reads TGTGCCACCAGCAGAGGGGGGGGAAAACTGTTTTTT. Translating gives CATSRGGGKLFF.